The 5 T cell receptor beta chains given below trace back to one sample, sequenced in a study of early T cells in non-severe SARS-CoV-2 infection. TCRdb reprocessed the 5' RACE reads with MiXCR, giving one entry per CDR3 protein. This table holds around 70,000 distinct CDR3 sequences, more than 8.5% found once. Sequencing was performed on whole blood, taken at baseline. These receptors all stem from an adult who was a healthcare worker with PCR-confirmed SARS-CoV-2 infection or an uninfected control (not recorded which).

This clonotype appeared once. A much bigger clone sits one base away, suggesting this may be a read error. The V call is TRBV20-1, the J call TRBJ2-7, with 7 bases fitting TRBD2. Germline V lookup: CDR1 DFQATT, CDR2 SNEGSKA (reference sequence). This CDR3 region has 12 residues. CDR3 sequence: CRARLTSDEQYF. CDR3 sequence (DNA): TGCAGAGCTAGACTTACTAGCGACGAGCAGTACTTC.

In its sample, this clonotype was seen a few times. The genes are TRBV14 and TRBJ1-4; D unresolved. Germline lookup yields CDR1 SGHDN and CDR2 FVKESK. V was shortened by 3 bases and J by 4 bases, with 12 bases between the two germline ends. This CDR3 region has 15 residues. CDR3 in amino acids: CASSHSQFRNEKLFF. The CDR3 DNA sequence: TGTGCCAGCAGCCACTCTCAGTTCCGTAATGAAAAACTGTTTTTT.

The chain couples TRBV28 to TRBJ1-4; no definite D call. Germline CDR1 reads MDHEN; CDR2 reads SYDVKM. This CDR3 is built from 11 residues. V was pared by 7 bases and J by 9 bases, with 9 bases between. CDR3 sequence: CASTSFQKLFF. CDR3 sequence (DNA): TGTGCCAGCACCTCCTTCCAAAAACTGTTTTTT.

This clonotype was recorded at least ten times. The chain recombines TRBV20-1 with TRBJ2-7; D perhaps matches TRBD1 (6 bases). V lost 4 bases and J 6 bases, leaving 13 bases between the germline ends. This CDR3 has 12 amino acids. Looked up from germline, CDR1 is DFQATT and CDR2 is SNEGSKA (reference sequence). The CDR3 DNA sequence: TGCAGTGCTACCACAGGGATAGCCGAGCAGTACTTC. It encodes CSATTGIAEQYF.

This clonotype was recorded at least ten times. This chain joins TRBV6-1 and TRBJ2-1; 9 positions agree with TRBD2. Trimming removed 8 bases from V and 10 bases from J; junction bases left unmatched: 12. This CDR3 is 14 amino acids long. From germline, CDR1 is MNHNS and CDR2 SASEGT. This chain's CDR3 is CASLTRTSADEQFF. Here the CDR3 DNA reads TGTGCCAGCTTGACCCGGACTAGCGCTGACGAGCAGTTCTTC.